The 21 T cell receptor beta chains below come from one sample, sequenced in a study of blood T cell repertoires in COVID-19. TCRdb's copy holds only in-frame clones and misses some; the assay was immunoSEQ multiplex PCR. The repertoire consists of a few hundred thousand clones, with about nine tenths occurring once and the leading ten covering less than 1%. The sample consisted of peripheral blood. These receptors were collected from a woman in her 40s who had recovered from COVID-19.

The chain combines TRBV4-1 with TRBJ2-1; D might be TRBD2 (6 bases). This CDR3 contains 16 residues. V was pared by 2 bases and J by 8 bases, with 19 bases between. Germline CDR1 and CDR2: MGHRA and YSYEKL. Here the CDR3 DNA reads TGCGCCAGCAGCCAACGTCACGGAGGGGTGGTTTATGAGCAGTTCTTC. Encoded protein: CASSQRHGGVVYEQFF.

The chain recombines TRBV6-2 or TRBV6-3 with TRBJ1-5, with D hard to call. Between the trimmed V and J ends, which lost 0 bases and 6 bases, there was a span of 18 bases. This CDR3 region has 17 residues. CDR1 is MNHEY, CDR2 SVGEGT, per germline. The CDR3 nucleotides read TGTGCCAGCAGTTACTCTGGTGGTTCAGCCGCGGGTCAGCCCCAGCATTTT. This sequence encodes CASSYSGGSAAGQPQHF.

The rearrangement uses TRBV29-1 and TRBJ1-4; D is undetermined. The CDR3 covers 13 residues. Trimming left V 3 bases short and J 5 bases short, with 10 bases between. Germline loops: CDR1 SQVTM, CDR2 ANQGSEA. CDR3 amino acids: CSVEEGGNEKLFF. The CDR3 nucleotides are TGCAGCGTTGAGGAGGGAGGGAATGAAAAACTGTTTTTT.

The V call is TRBV2, the J call TRBJ1-4; TRBD1 matches at 7 bases. V lost 5 bases, J lost 3 bases, and 6 bases stayed unmatched. Germline CDR1 and CDR2: SNHLY and FYNNEI. The CDR3 extends over 15 amino acids. The CDR3 coding sequence is TGTGCCAGCAGTATAGGACAGGCAGCTAATGAAAAACTGTTTTTT. Its protein is CASSIGQAANEKLFF.

In this sample, this clone turned up a few times. The CDR3 protein is CATKAGTFTDTQYF. Written as DNA, the CDR3 is TGCGCCACCAAAGCGGGCACCTTCACAGATACGCAGTATTTT. The rearrangement links TRBV5-1 to TRBJ2-3; the D gene is possibly TRBD2 (6 bases). CDR3 length equals 14 residues. Trimming shortened V by 9 bases and J by 2 bases, and 16 bases separated the two germline ends. The germline V gene has CDR1 SGHRS and CDR2 YFSETQ.

The chain employs TRBV3-1 (or the pseudogene TRBV3-2) and TRBJ1-1; TRBD1 matches 9 bases. The V gene's germline CDR1 is LGHDT and CDR2 YNNKEL (reference sequence). Trimming cost V 3 bases and J 10 bases; bases outside gene matches: 18. This CDR3 is 17 amino acids long. In DNA form, the CDR3 reads TGTGCCAGCAGCCATTCCGGGACAGGGTACACACGGGGGGGAGCTTTCTTT. Translating gives CASSHSGTGYTRGGAFF.

This chain uses TRBV6-5 with TRBJ2-1, with 10 bases matching TRBD2. This CDR3 is 15 amino acids long. Trimming took 6 bases from V and 8 from J; bases not matched to a gene: 10. Germline assignment: CDR1 MNHEY and CDR2 SVGAGI. Written as DNA, the CDR3 is TGTGCCAGCAGACGAGCGGGAGGGCCTCGCGATGAGCAGTTCTTC. It is translated as CASRRAGGPRDEQFF.

In nucleotides, the CDR3 is TGTGCCAGCTCACCCCCGGGTAGTGGAGAGACCCAGTACTTC. Its protein product is CASSPPGSGETQYF. The chain has TRBV18 and TRBJ2-5, with D hard to call. The CDR3 covers 14 residues. The V gene lost 3 bases and the J gene lost 4 bases, with 12 bases spanning the gap. In germline, CDR1 is KGHSH, CDR2 LQKENI.

The chain carries TRBV18 and TRBJ2-7; 7 positions match TRBD1. V shed 0 bases and J 2 bases; nucleotides not matched to a gene: 1. The CDR3 contains 14 residues. CDR1 is KGHSH and CDR2 is LQKENI in the germline V gene. CDR3 DNA sequence: TGTGCCAGCTCACCACCCGGGACAGCCTACGAGCAGTACTTC. This gives the protein CASSPPGTAYEQYF.

This chain joins TRBV30 and TRBJ2-1; 7 nucleotides align to TRBD2. CDR3 length: 14 amino acids. Germline CDR1 is GTSNPN and CDR2 is SVGIG (reference sequence). The J segment lost 9 bases and the V segment lost 0 bases, leaving 8 bases of the junction unmatched. CDR3 nucleotide sequence: TGTGCCTGGAGTGTAGCGGGAAGTGTCCGTGAGCAGTTCTTC. Its translation: CAWSVAGSVREQFF.

This sequence joins TRBV27 and TRBJ2-2; D gene ambiguous. Per germline, CDR1 MNHEY and CDR2 SMNVEV (reference sequence). There are 14 residues in the CDR3. The ends were cut back, 5 bases at V and 6 bases at J, with 13 bases in the middle. Here the CDR3 DNA reads TGTGCCAGCAGTCCCGGCCAGGCCCCCGGGGAGCTGTTTTTT. Its translation: CASSPGQAPGELFF.

The V gene is TRBV5-4, the J gene TRBJ1-1, with a tentative D call TRBD1 (6 bases). Trimming removed 4 bases from V and 4 bases from J, with 14 bases in between. Germline assignment: CDR1 SGHNT and CDR2 YYREEE (reference sequence). The CDR3 spans 14 residues. The DNA of the CDR3 is TGTGCCAGCAGCCCTAACAGGGCCGGCACTGAAGCTTTCTTT. This encodes CASSPNRAGTEAFF. Drawing the rest from reference TRBV5-4 and TRBJ1-1, the complete variable domain is ETGVTQSPTHLIKTRGQQVTLRCSSQSGHNTVSWYQQALGQGPQFIFQYYREEENGRGNFPPRFSGLQFPNYSSELNVNALELDDSALYLCASSPNRAGTEAFFGQGTRLTVV.

The V gene is TRBV7-3, the J gene TRBJ2-1; TRBD2 might be the D (5 bases). The germline gives CDR1 SGHTA, CDR2 FQGTGA. The CDR3 runs 13 residues. Trimming removed 1 base at V and 8 bases at J, with 9 bases between. CDR3 amino acids: CASSLNGADEQFF. The CDR3 DNA sequence: TGTGCCAGCAGCTTAAATGGAGCGGATGAGCAGTTCTTC.

The chain links TRBV4-1 to TRBJ2-1; D not resolved. Germline V lookup: CDR1 MGHRA, CDR2 YSYEKL. The CDR3 has 12 residues. V shed 2 bases and J shed 7 bases, with 6 bases lying between them. Written as DNA, the CDR3 is TGCGCCAGCAGCCAACTAGAAAATGAGCAGTTCTTC. Translating it yields CASSQLENEQFF.

The V gene is TRBV7-9, the J gene TRBJ2-5; the match to TRBD2 covers 7 bases. Per the germline V gene, CDR1 is SEHNR and CDR2 is FQNEAQ (reference sequence). V was pared by 6 bases and J by 7 bases, with 8 bases of the junction left unmatched. This CDR3 is built from 13 residues. The CDR3 sequence is CASRPTSVGTQYF. In nucleotides, the CDR3 is TGTGCCAGCAGGCCTACTAGCGTCGGGACCCAGTACTTC.

This clone was found once. The J gene is TRBJ2-2, the V gene TRBV27; no clear D gene. V was trimmed by 5 bases and J by 3 bases, leaving 4 bases between them. This CDR3 has 12 residues. Germline loops: CDR1 MNHEY, CDR2 SMNVEV (reference sequence). In nucleotides, the CDR3 is TGTGCCAGCAGTACATACACCGGGGAGCTGTTTTTT. The encoded protein is CASSTYTGELFF.

The chain is built from TRBV27 and TRBJ1-6, with a possible D match to TRBD1 (5 bases). V gave up 6 bases and J gave up 7 bases, with 13 bases separating them. The length of the CDR3 is 14 residues. The V gene's germline CDR1 is MNHEY and CDR2 SMNVEV (reference sequence). CDR3 region: CASSVTWGNSPLHF. DNA for the CDR3: TGTGCCAGCAGCGTAACTTGGGGCAATTCACCCCTCCACTTT.

The genes are TRBV5-1 and TRBJ2-1; TRBD1 is a possible D gene (5 bases). This CDR3 is built from 15 residues. The germline gives CDR1 SGHRS, CDR2 YFSETQ. V was shortened by 4 bases and J by 4 bases, with 15 bases between the two germline ends. CDR3 region: CASSPPTGAYNEQFF. The CDR3 DNA reads as TGCGCCAGCAGCCCGCCTACTGGGGCATACAATGAGCAGTTCTTC. The full variable domain, its missing parts supplied by reference TRBV5-1 and TRBJ2-1, is KAGVTQTPRYLIKTRGQQVTLSCSPISGHRSVSWYQQTPGQGLQFLFEYFSETQRNKGNFPGRFSGRQFSNSRSEMNVSTLELGDSALYLCASSPPTGAYNEQFFGPGTRLTVL.

This clone has just a few counts. The chain carries TRBV5-4 and TRBJ1-1; unclear D gene. The V end lost 4 bases, the J end lost 1 base, and 8 bases lay between the germline ends. CDR1 and CDR2 from the germline V gene are SGHNT and YYREEE (reference sequence). The CDR3 extends over 13 amino acids. The CDR3 DNA reads as TGTGCCAGCAGCCCCAGACAGAACACTGAAGCTTTCTTT. Protein: CASSPRQNTEAFF.

CDR3 bases: TGTGCCAGCAGCCCAGGACTAGCGGGAGTGGGCGAGCAGTTCTTC. Encoded protein: CASSPGLAGVGEQFF. This chain links TRBV6-5 with TRBJ2-1; 13 bases agree with TRBD2. J lost 10 bases, V lost 6 bases, and 9 bases had no gene match. Per the germline V gene, CDR1 is MNHEY and CDR2 is SVGAGI. The CDR3 totals 15 residues.

This chain joins TRBV5-4 and TRBJ2-1; D gene unclear. Germline CDR1 reads SGHNT; CDR2 reads YYREEE (reference sequence). The CDR3 runs 20 residues. The ends were cut back, 1 base at V and 7 bases at J, with 30 bases in the middle. DNA for the CDR3: TGTGCCAGCAGCTTGCTTCTGGTTTCTACCCAACCCTTCAAACTGAATGAGCAGTTCTTC. Translated: CASSLLLVSTQPFKLNEQFF.